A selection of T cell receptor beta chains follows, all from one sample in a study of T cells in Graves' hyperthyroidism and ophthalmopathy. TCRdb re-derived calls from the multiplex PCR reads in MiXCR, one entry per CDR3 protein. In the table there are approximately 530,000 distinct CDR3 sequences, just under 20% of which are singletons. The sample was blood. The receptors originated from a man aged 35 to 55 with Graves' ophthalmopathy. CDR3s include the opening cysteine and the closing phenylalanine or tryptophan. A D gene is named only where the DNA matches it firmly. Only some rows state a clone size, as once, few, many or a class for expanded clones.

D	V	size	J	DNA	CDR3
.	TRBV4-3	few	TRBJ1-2	TGCGCCAGCAGCCTAGGAGGAGGGCAAGGGGCCCGCTATGGCTACACCTTC	CASSLGGGQGARYGYTF
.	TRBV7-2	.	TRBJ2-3	TGTGCCAGCAGCTTAGTTAAGGGGTGGGGCACAGATACGCAGTATTTT	CASSLVKGWGTDTQYF
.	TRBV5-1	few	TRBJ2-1	TGCGCCAGCACCAAGGAAGGTAGCTCCTACAATGAGCAGTTCTTC	CASTKEGSSYNEQFF
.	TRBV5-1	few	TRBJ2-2	TGCGCCAGCAGCTTGGGGTTGGGGACGAACACCGGGGAGCTGTTTTTT	CASSLGLGTNTGELFF
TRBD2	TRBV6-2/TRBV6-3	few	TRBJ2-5	TGTGCCAGCAGTTCCCAGCGGGGCTTGGGGGAGACCCAGTACTTC	CASSSQRGLGETQYF
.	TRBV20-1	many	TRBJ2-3	TGCAGTGCCCTGTGGGATACGCAGTATTTT	CSALWDTQYF
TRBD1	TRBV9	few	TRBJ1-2	TGTGCCAGCAGCGTCAACTCCGGGACAGGGAAAGCTAACTATGGCTACACCTTC	CASSVNSGTGKANYGYTF
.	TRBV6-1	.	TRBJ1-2	TGTGCCAGCTCTTCGGATATGAGAGGACCTCAGGGCTACACCTTC	CASSSDMRGPQGYTF
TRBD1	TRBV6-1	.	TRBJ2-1	TGTGCCAGCAGTGGGACAGGGGATCGGGTTGAGCAGTTCTTC	CASSGTGDRVEQFF
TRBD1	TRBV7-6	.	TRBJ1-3	TGTGCCAGCAGTCCCGGGACAGGGGGTGACACCATATATTTT	CASSPGTGGDTIYF
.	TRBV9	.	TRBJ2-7	TGTGCCAGCAGCCCCAGCGGCTCCCCAACCCGGGAGCAGTACTTC	CASSPSGSPTREQYF
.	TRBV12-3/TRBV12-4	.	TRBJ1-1	TGTGCCAGCAGTTTCGGTCAGGTGAACACTGAAGCTTTCTTT	CASSFGQVNTEAFF
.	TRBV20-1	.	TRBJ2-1	TGCAGTGCTAGAGGTCTAGCTTCCTACAATGAGCAGTTCTTC	CSARGLASYNEQFF
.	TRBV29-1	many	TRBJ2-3	TGCAGCGTTCGAGAAGGGACAGATACGCAGTATTTT	CSVREGTDTQYF
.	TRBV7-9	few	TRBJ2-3	TGTGCCAGCAGCTACCAAAACTTGGGGGGATTCGCCACAGATACGCAGTATTTT	CASSYQNLGGFATDTQYF
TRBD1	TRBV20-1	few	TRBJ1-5	TGCAGTGCTATGATCACGGACAGGGGATATAGCAATCAGCCCCAGCATTTT	CSAMITDRGYSNQPQHF
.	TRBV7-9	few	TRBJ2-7	TGTGCCAGCAGCTTCACTATGGACGAGCAGTACTTC	CASSFTMDEQYF
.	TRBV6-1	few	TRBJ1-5	TGTGCCACACAGGCGAACAATCAGCCCCAGCATTTT	CATQANNQPQHF
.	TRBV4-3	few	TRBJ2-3	TGCGCCAGCAGCCAAGAGTGGGTGGGCACAGATACGCAGTATTTT	CASSQEWVGTDTQYF
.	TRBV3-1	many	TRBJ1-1	TGTGCCAGCAGCCAAGTAAGCAGGGTCACTGAAGCTTTCTTT	CASSQVSRVTEAFF
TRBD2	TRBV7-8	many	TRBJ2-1	TGTGCCAGCAGCTTAGGGGGACTAGCGGGAAGGTCGGGCAATGAGCAGTTCTTC	CASSLGGLAGRSGNEQFF
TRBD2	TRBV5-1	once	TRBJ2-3	TGCGCCAGCAGCTTGGTAGCGGGGGGGCCGGGTACGCAGTATTTT	CASSLVAGGPGTQYF
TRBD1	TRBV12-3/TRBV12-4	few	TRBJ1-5	TGTGCCAGCAGCGGACAGGGGTTTAATCGGCCCCAGCATTTT	CASSGQGFNRPQHF
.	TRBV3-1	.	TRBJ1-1	TGTGCCAGCAGCCAAGGTTTTGAGGGCCGTCAATTACTAATGAACACTGAAGCTTTCTTT	CASSQGFEGRQLLMNTEAFF
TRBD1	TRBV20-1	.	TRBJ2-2	TGCAGTGCCTGGGACAGGAGCCACACCGGGGAGCTGTTTTTT	CSAWDRSHTGELFF
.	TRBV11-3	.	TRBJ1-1	TGTGCCGGCAGCTTAGGGGTGAACACTGAAGCTTTCTTT	CAGSLGVNTEAFF
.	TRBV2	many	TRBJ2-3	TGTGCCAGCAGTGGAAGGCGGAGCACAGATACGCAGTATTTT	CASSGRRSTDTQYF